The next 13 T cell receptor beta chains were all read from a single sample in a study of T cells in localized non-small cell lung cancer. TCRdb's copy holds only in-frame clones and misses some; the assay was immunoSEQ multiplex PCR. The table records some 71,000 clones, approximately 84% of them present only once. The material was peripheral blood, obtained before any cancer treatment. All receptors come from a female donor aged 60 or older with stage I lung adenocarcinoma.

The chain uses TRBV19 and TRBJ2-3, with D possibly TRBD2 on 5 matching bases. Germline V gene data show CDR1 as LNHDA and CDR2 as SQIVND (reference sequence). Trimming pared 3 bases from V and 4 bases from J, leaving 11 bases between. The CDR3 is 14 amino acids. The CDR3: CASSMGGRPDTQYF. The CDR3 DNA sequence: TGTGCCAGTAGTATGGGCGGGCGGCCAGATACGCAGTATTTT.

Of note for this clone: This sample includes further DNA sequences coding for the same CDR3. V is TRBV5-1 and J is TRBJ2-6; D may correspond to TRBD1 or TRBD2 (5 bases each). V lost 0 bases and J lost 2, with 6 bases in between. CDR3 length: 15 residues. Looked up from germline, CDR1 is SGHRS and CDR2 is YFSETQ. The CDR3 here is CASSLGGAGANVLTF. CDR3 bases: TGCGCCAGCAGCTTGGGAGGGGCTGGGGCCAACGTCCTGACTTTC.

The table lists this clone with a few counts. This sequence joins TRBV11-3 and TRBJ1-1; 7 bases map to TRBD1. The V and J ends lost 8 bases and 1 base, in that order; junction bases with no gene match: 4. This CDR3 is built from 13 residues. The germline V gene has CDR1 SGHNT and CDR2 YENEEA. Here the CDR3 reads CASAWTGNTEAFF. CDR3 bases: TGTGCCAGCGCCTGGACAGGGAACACTGAAGCTTTCTTT.

As for this clone: At one end the junction does not follow the germline gene, possibly because of a read error. The chain has TRBV7-3 and TRBJ2-7; 8 nucleotides agree with TRBD1. CDR1 and CDR2 from the germline V gene are SGHTA and FQGTGA. The CDR3 runs 13 residues. In nucleotides, the CDR3 is TGTGCCAGGACGGACAGGGTCTCCCACGAGCAGTACTTC. It yields the protein CARTDRVSHEQYF.

The V and J genes are TRBV9 and TRBJ1-1; TRBD1 might be the D (6 bases). V was shortened by 5 bases and J by 5 bases, with 13 bases between the two germline ends. CDR1 and CDR2 (germline): SGDLS, YYNGEE. This CDR3 is built from 13 residues. The CDR3 DNA reads as TGTGCCAGCAGTCGAATTACAGGGACTGAAGCTTTCTTT. Translated: CASSRITGTEAFF.

V and J are TRBV6-4 and TRBJ2-1, with 13 nucleotides matching TRBD2. Germline-derived CDR1 and CDR2 are MRHNA and SNTAGT. This CDR3 has 18 amino acids. V lost 0 bases to trimming and J lost 7 bases; unmatched junction nucleotides: 9. CDR3 amino acids: CASSDSPTSGRTRNEQFF. CDR3 coding DNA: TGTGCCAGCAGTGACTCCCCGACTAGCGGGAGGACGCGGAATGAGCAGTTCTTC.

V and J are TRBV28 and TRBJ1-2; tentatively, D is TRBD1 (6 bases). The germline V gene encodes CDR1 MDHEN and CDR2 SYDVKM. The CDR3 has 17 residues. Trimming stripped 6 bases from V and 4 bases from J, with 24 bases between. The CDR3 loop reads CASRAPSGGRHGYGYTF. As DNA, the CDR3 is TGTGCCAGCAGAGCCCCCTCCGGGGGCCGTCACGGCTATGGCTACACCTTC.

The J gene is TRBJ2-1, the V gene TRBV12-5; D possibly corresponds to TRBD2 (5 bases). The CDR3 spans 13 residues. Germline V gene sequence: CDR1 LGHNT, CDR2 FRNRAP. V gave up 9 bases and J gave up 1 base, with 10 bases separating them. CDR3 sequence (DNA): TGTGCTAGCGGGATAAATTCCTACAATGAGCAGTTCTTC. Translating gives CASGINSYNEQFF.

The J gene is TRBJ1-3, the V gene TRBV21-1; the table gives TRBD1 as D, unverified against the DNA. TRBV21-1 corresponds to a pseudogene. The CDR3 loop spans 16 amino acids. CDR3: CASSTQGAQEGNTIYF. CDR3 DNA: TGTGCCAGCAGCACCCAGGGGGCGCAAGAAGGAAACACCATATATTTT.

The chain couples TRBV2 to TRBJ1-2, with 8 bases fitting TRBD1. In germline, CDR1 is SNHLY, CDR2 FYNNEI. The CDR3 has 12 residues. V lost 6 bases and J lost 8; bases outside the gene matches: 5. CDR3 residues: CASSRTGNGYTF. The CDR3 DNA reads TGTGCCAGCAGCCGGACAGGGAACGGCTACACCTTC.

This clone was seen just once. This rearrangement joins TRBV5-1 to TRBJ2-1; D gene uncertain. The V end was cut by 4 bases, the J end by 6 bases, with 11 bases between. Looked up from germline, CDR1 is SGHRS and CDR2 is YFSETQ. The CDR3 totals 13 residues. Here the CDR3 reads CASSPGVSNEQFF. CDR3 bases: TGCGCCAGCAGCCCCGGAGTATCCAATGAGCAGTTCTTC.

The rearrangement joins TRBV6-1 to TRBJ1-1; D may be TRBD1 (6 bases). This CDR3 region has 14 residues. Trimming stripped 7 bases from V and 4 bases from J, with 16 bases between. Germline values: CDR1 MNHNS, CDR2 SASEGT. The CDR3 DNA is TGTGCCAGCACCTACGACAGGTCGGGCACTGAAGCTTTCTTT. This translates into CASTYDRSGTEAFF.

This clone was detected only a few times. CDR3 nucleotides: TGTGCCAGCAGTGTAGAAGGGGGAAGCAATCAGCCCCAGCATTTT. Its translation: CASSVEGGSNQPQHF. The chain has TRBV6-1 and TRBJ1-5, with TRBD1 as a possible D gene (6 bases). The CDR3 covers 15 residues. Germline lookup yields CDR1 MNHNS and CDR2 SASEGT. Trimming shortened V by 4 bases and J by 1 base, and 11 bases separated the two germline ends.